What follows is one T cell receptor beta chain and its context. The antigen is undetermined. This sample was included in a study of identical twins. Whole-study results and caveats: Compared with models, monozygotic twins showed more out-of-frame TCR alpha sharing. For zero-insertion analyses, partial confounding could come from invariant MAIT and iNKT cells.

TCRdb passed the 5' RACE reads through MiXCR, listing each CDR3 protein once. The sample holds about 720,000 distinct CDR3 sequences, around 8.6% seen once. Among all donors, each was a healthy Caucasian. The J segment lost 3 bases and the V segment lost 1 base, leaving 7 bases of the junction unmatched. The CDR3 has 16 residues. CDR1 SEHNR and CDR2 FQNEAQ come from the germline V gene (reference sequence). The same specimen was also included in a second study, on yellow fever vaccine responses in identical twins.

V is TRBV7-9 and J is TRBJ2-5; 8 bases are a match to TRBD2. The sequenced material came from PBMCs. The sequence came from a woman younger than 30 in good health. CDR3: CASSLGGGLGEETQYF. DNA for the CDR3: TGTGCCAGCAGCTTAGGTGGGGGACTAGGCGAAGAGACCCAGTACTTC.